This passage covers 10 T cell receptor beta chains from one sample sequenced in a study of CD8+CD57+ T cells in acquired aplastic anemia. TCR beta VDJ combinations and CDR3 sequences were profiled from genomic DNA. From the reads, TCRdb called clonotypes with MiXCR, one entry per CDR3 protein. This sample yields over 150,000 distinct CDR3 sequences, of which 50% to 55% are seen a single time; roughly 15% belongs to the top ten. Input material: sorted CD4+, CD8+, or CD8+CD57+ T cells (not recorded which) from PBMCs. All receptors come from a human donor in good health, serving as a control.

This clonotype was counted ten times or more. V usage is TRBV19 and J usage is TRBJ2-4; TRBD2 agrees at 11 bases. CDR1 is LNHDA, CDR2 SQIVND, per germline (reference sequence). The CDR3 runs to 16 residues. With 1 base clipped from V and 6 bases from J, the junction kept 5 bases outside the gene matches. In DNA, the CDR3 is TGTGCCAGTAGTATAGCCATAGCGGGGGGGCGAAACATTCAGTACTTC. Its translation is CASSIAIAGGRNIQYF.

This chain joins TRBV2 and TRBJ1-2; perhaps TRBD1 as D (5 bases). Germline lookup yields CDR1 SNHLY and CDR2 FYNNEI. The CDR3 consists of 15 residues. The ends were cut back, 8 bases at V and 4 bases at J, with 20 bases in the middle. Written as DNA, the CDR3 is TGTGCCAGCGGGGACGGGCAAACTGGGGCCTATGGCTACACCTTC. This gives the protein CASGDGQTGAYGYTF.

This rearrangement joins TRBV10-3 to TRBJ1-5, with D perhaps matching TRBD1 (5 bases). CDR3 size: 16 residues. The germline V gene encodes CDR1 ENHRY and CDR2 SYGVKD. Trimming cost V 0 bases and J 0 bases, with 9 bases left between them. The CDR3 here is CAISESGGYSNQPQHF. As DNA, the CDR3 is TGTGCCATCAGTGAGTCGGGGGGATATAGCAATCAGCCCCAGCATTTT.

This clonotype was counted a few times. V usage is TRBV15 and J usage is TRBJ2-7; 10 bases fit TRBD1. The CDR3 is 13 amino acids. Germline CDR1 LNHNV, CDR2 YYDKDF (reference sequence). Losses at the gene ends were 2 bases for V and 6 bases for J; bases not matched to a gene: 1. In nucleotides, the CDR3 is TGTGCCACCAGCAGAAGGACAGGGGGCGAGCAGTACTTC. Residues: CATSRRTGGEQYF.

This clonotype was picked up many times. This chain uses TRBV3-1 with TRBJ2-3; D is uncertain. Germline CDR1 and CDR2: LGHDT and YNNKEL (reference sequence). V lost 1 base and J lost 6, with 5 bases in between. The CDR3 length is 12 residues. The chain's CDR3 is CASSQVRDTQYF. The CDR3 region has the DNA TGTGCCAGCAGCCAAGTCAGGGATACGCAGTATTTT.

With respect to this clonotype: This may be a read error: a much more frequent sequence differs by one nucleotide. The genes are TRBV14 and TRBJ2-3; the match to TRBD2 covers 10 bases. The CDR3 length is 16 residues. Germline V gene sequence: CDR1 SGHDN, CDR2 FVKESK. The CDR3 bases are TGTACCAGCAGCCAAGCGGGGGGGCCCCCCACAGATACGCAGTATTTT. Translated: CTSSQAGGPPTDTQYF.

This chain uses TRBV9 with TRBJ2-3, with a tentative D call TRBD1 (5 bases). The CDR3 has 16 residues. The ends were cut back, 1 base at V and 2 bases at J, with 14 bases in the middle. Germline V CDR1 and CDR2: SGDLS, YYNGEE. The CDR3 protein is CASSVRLTEYTDTQYF. The CDR3, as DNA: TGTGCCAGCAGCGTAAGGTTGACAGAGTACACAGATACGCAGTATTTT.

This clonotype has only a few counts. This chain links TRBV6-5 with TRBJ1-2; D gene ambiguous. The CDR3 runs 13 residues. The germline CDR1 and CDR2 sequences are MNHEY and SVGAGI. The V end was cut by 6 bases, the J end by 4 bases, with 12 bases between. CDR3 protein: CASSPGVLYGYTF. The CDR3, as DNA: TGTGCCAGCAGCCCCGGGGTCCTCTATGGCTACACCTTC.

This clonotype was found many times. This chain uses TRBV6-5 with TRBJ2-5, with 11 bases that match TRBD2. The germline CDR1 and CDR2 sequences are MNHEY and SVGAGI. There are 17 residues in the CDR3. V dropped 6 bases and J dropped 2; count of bases not matched to a gene: 11. The DNA of the CDR3 is TGTGCCAGCAGCCGTAGCGGGGGGGTGTCGGGGCAAGAGACCCAGTACTTC. The encoded protein is CASSRSGGVSGQETQYF.

A few counts support this clonotype. V and J are TRBV7-9 and TRBJ2-7; 9 bases are a match to TRBD1. Unmatched junction bases numbered 5, after V lost 5 bases and J lost 3 bases. Germline CDR1 is SEHNR and CDR2 is FQNEAQ (reference sequence). The CDR3 length is 14 residues. The DNA of the CDR3 is TGTGCCAGCAGCAGGACAGGGGCCAACTACGAGCAGTACTTC. Its protein product is CASSRTGANYEQYF. Filled out from reference TRBV7-9 and TRBJ2-7, the complete variable domain reads DTGVSQNPRHKITKRGQNVTFRCDPISEHNRLYWYRQTLGQGPEFLTYFQNEAQLEKSRLLSDRFSAERPKGSFSTLEIQRTEQGDSAMYLCASSRTGANYEQYFGPGTRLTVT.